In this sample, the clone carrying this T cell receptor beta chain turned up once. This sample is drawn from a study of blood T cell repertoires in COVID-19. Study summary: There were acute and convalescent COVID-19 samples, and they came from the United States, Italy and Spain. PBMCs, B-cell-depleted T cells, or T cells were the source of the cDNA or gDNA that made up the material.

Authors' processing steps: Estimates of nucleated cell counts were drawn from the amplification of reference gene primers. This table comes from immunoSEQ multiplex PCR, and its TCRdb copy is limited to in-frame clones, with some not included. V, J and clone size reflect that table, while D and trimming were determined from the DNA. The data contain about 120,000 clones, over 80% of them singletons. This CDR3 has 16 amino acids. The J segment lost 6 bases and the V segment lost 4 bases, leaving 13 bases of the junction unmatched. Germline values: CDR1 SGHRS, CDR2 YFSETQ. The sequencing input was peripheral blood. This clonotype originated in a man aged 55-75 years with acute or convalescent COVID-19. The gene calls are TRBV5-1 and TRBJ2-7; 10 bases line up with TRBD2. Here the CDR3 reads CASSLTSGTLSSEQYF. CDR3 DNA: TGCGCCAGCAGCCTTACTAGCGGGACTCTTTCCAGCGAGCAGTACTTC.